The subject of this entry is one TCR beta chain. The authors' processing: Scientists estimated how many nucleated cells there were by amplifying reference gene primers. The protocol was immunoSEQ multiplex PCR, while the TCRdb copy is restricted to in-frame clones and leaves out a portion. The V and J calls and clone size were taken over from that table, and D and trimming were inferred from the DNA. The table lists approximately 270,000 clones, about nine tenths of them singletons. This sample is part of a study of blood T cell repertoires in COVID-19. Study-wide background: Acute-phase and convalescent COVID-19 samples originated in the United States, Italy and Spain.

Per germline, CDR1 SGHTA and CDR2 FQGTGA. Deletions cut 5 bases from V and 4 bases from J, with 18 bases between. This CDR3 comprises 17 residues. Specimen: peripheral blood. The rearrangement links TRBV7-3 to TRBJ2-6; D gene ambiguous. The clonotype originates from a man in his fifties with acute or convalescent COVID-19. DNA for the CDR3: TGTGCCAGCAGCCCCTTTCATTCAGTTATGGGGGCCAACGTCCTGACTTTC. This encodes CASSPFHSVMGANVLTF.